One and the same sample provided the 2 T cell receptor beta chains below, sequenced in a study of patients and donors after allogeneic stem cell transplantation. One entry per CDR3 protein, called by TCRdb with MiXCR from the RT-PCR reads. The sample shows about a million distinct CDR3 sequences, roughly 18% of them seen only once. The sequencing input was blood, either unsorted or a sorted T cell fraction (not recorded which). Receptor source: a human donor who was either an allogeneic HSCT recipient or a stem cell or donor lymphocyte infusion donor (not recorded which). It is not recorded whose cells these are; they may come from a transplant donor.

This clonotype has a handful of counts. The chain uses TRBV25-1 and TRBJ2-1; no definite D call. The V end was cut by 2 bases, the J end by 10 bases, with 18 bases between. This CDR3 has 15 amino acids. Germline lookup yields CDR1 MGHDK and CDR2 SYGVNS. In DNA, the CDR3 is TGTGCCAGCAGTGAACACACCCCCCCTCTCGGGGAGCAGTTCTTC. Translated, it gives CASSEHTPPLGEQFF.

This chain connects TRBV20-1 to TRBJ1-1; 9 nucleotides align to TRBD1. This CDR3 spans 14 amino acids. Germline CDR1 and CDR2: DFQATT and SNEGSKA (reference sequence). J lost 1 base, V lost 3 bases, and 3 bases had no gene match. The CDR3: CSARRTGANTEAFF. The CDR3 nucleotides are TGCAGTGCTAGGAGGACAGGGGCGAACACTGAAGCTTTCTTT.